The rows below give T cell receptor beta chains drawn from one sample of a study of technical replicates of blood from four donors. TCRdb's table, derived via immunoSEQ multiplex PCR, lists solely in-frame clones and lacks some. The sample has more than 90,000 clones; 85% to 95% are singletons. The sequencing input was T cells isolated from PBMCs. The origin of the receptors is a human donor in good health. Each CDR3 is given with its conserved first and last residue.

>TRBV6-6|TRBJ2-7
CASSYHTSDEQYF
>TRBV18|TRBJ2-7
CASSPSSGTGYEQYF
>TRBV25-1|TRBJ2-1
CASGNLAGAEQFF
>TRBV9|TRBJ2-5
CASSKVVYETQYF
>TRBV2|TRBJ2-7
CASTLKGGSYEQYF
>TRBV9|TRBJ1-2
CASSAGGGGGYTF
>TRBV18|TRBJ2-3
CASSPALGEDTQYF
>TRBV2|TRBJ1-5
CASSTGGEYQPQHF
>TRBV5-8|TRBJ2-3
CASSWGQAITDTQYF
>TRBV28|TRBJ1-2
CASSLGSSNYGYTF
>TRBV10-3|TRBJ1-5
CAIALDGTGGQPQHF
>TRBV6-1|TRBJ2-5
CASSEYHRSEETQYF
>TRBV6-5|TRBJ2-7
CASSTRTSGSYEQYF
>TRBV27|TRBJ1-5
CASSSLNQPQHF
>TRBV6-5|TRBJ2-7
CASSLAGEGYEQYF
>TRBV7-6|TRBJ2-7
CASSAGTGPYEQYF
>TRBV2|TRBJ2-1
CASRSGTMSSYNEQFF
>TRBV18|TRBJ2-5
CASSPQNKETQYF
>TRBV7-2|TRBJ2-1
CASRLAGGPIEQFF
>TRBV5-5|TRBJ2-7
CASSSDSYEQYF
>TRBV6-5|TRBJ2-5
CASSLLAGARETQYF
>TRBV7-8|TRBJ1-1
CASSHGGGFGGLQAFF
>TRBV7-9|TRBJ2-6
CASSQELWANVLTF
>TRBV2|TRBJ2-2
CASRPGLEVGELFF
>TRBV12-5|TRBJ1-1
CASALTRRGLDTEAFF
>TRBV7-9|TRBJ2-1
CASSLTSPGEQFF
>TRBV15|TRBJ1-5
CATSRDRGQPQHF
>TRBV28|TRBJ1-2
CASRSWGGWGDGYTF
>TRBV9|TRBJ2-1
CASSGLALNNEQFF
>TRBV5-1|TRBJ1-4
CASSLGEVATNEKLFF
>TRBV5-8|TRBJ1-4
CASSQSDRATNEKLFF
>TRBV9|TRBJ2-4
CASSVETSRNIQYF
>TRBV7-2|TRBJ2-1
CASSSTGVLNEQFF
>TRBV7-6|TRBJ1-1
CASSTALTGTDDEGGFTEAFF
>TRBV27|TRBJ2-2
CASSLSTGSNTGELFF
>TRBV6-1|TRBJ2-4
CASSVGLAELIQYF
>TRBV28|TRBJ2-7
CASSLVVEKDYEQYF
>TRBV5-4|TRBJ2-3
CASSDPLAGGGPDTQYF
>TRBV11-3|TRBJ2-7
CASSLTSGSLSSYEQYF